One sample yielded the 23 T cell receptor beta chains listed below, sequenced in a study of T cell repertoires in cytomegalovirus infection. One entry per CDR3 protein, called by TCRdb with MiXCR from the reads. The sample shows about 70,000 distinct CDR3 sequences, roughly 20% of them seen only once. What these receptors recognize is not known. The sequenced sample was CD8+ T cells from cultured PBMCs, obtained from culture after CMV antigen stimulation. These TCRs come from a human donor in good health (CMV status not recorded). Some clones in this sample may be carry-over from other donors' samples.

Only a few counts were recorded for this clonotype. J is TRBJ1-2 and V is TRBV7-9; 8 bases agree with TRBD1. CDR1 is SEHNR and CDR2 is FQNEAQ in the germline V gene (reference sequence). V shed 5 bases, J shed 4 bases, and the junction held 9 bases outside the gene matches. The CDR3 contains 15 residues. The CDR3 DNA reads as TGTGCCAGCAGCCGGCCGGACAGGGCTGGCTATGGCTACACCTTC. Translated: CASSRPDRAGYGYTF.

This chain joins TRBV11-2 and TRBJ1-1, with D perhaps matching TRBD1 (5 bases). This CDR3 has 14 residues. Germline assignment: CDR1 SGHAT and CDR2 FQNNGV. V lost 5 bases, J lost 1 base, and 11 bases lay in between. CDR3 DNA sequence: TGTGCCAGCAGCGCGCACAGGAGGAACACTGAAGCTTTCTTT. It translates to CASSAHRRNTEAFF.

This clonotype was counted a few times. The CDR3, as DNA: TGTGCCAGCAGTTGGGACTCATCCAGCTCCTACAATGAGCAGTTCTTC. Its protein product is CASSWDSSSSYNEQFF. The rearrangement links TRBV6-2 or TRBV6-3 to TRBJ2-1, with a tentative D call TRBD2 (6 bases). The V and J ends lost 4 bases and 0 bases respectively, with 13 bases between them. The germline gives CDR1 MNHEY, CDR2 SVGEGT. The CDR3 loop spans 16 amino acids.

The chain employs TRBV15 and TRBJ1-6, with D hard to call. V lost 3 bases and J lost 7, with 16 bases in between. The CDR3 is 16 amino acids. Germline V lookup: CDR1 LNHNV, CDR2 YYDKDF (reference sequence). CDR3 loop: CATSRERVGSNSPLHF. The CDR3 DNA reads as TGTGCCACCAGCAGGGAACGGGTGGGGTCGAATTCACCCCTCCACTTT.

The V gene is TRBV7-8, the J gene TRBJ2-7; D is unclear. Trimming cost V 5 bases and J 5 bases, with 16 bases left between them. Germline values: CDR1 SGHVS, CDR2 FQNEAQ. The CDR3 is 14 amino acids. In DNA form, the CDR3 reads TGTGCCAGCAGCACCGACGGCCCCCTCGACGAGCAGTACTTC. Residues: CASSTDGPLDEQYF.

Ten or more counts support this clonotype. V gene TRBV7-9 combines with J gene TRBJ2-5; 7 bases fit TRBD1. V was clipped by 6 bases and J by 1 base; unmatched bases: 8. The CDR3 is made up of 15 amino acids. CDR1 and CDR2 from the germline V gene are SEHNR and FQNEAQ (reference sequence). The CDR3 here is CASSLPGQIQETQYF. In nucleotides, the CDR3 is TGTGCCAGCAGTCTTCCGGGACAGATCCAAGAGACCCAGTACTTC. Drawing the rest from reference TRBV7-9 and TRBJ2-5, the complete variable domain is DTGVSQNPRHKITKRGQNVTFRCDPISEHNRLYWYRQTLGQGPEFLTYFQNEAQLEKSRLLSDRFSAERPKGSFSTLEIQRTEQGDSAMYLCASSLPGQIQETQYFGPGTRLLVL.

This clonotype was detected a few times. The CDR3 coding sequence is TGTGCCAGCAGCCGTGGGACAAGCTACGAGCAGTACTTC. It translates to CASSRGTSYEQYF. The genes are TRBV7-9 and TRBJ2-7; maybe TRBD1 (6 bases). V dropped 5 bases and J dropped 3 bases, with 11 bases sitting between them. Germline loops: CDR1 SEHNR, CDR2 FQNEAQ (reference sequence). The CDR3 covers 13 residues.

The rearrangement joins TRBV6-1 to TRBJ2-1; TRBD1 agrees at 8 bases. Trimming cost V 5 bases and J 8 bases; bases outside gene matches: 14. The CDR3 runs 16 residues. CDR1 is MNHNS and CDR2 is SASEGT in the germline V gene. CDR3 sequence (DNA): TGTGCCAGCAGTACCCCAGGGCAGGGGGCTGTCGATGAGCAGTTCTTC. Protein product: CASSTPGQGAVDEQFF.

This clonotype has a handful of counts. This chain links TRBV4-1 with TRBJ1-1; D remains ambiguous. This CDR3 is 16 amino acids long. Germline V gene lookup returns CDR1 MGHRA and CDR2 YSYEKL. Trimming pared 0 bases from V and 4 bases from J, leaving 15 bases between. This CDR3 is CASSQDGKGSRTEAFF. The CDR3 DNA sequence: TGCGCCAGCAGCCAAGACGGTAAGGGAAGTCGCACTGAAGCTTTCTTT.

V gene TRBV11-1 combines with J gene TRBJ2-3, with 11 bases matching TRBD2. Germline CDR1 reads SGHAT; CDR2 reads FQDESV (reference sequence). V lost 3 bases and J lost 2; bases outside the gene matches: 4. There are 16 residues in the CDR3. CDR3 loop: CASSLPTSGDTDTQYF. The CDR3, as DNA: TGTGCCAGCAGCTTGCCGACTAGCGGGGACACAGATACGCAGTATTTT.

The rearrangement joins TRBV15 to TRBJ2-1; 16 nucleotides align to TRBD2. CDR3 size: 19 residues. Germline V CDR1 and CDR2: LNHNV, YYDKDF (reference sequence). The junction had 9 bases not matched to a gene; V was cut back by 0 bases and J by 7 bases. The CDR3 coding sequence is TGTGCCACCAGCAGAGATTCGGGACTAGCGGGGGGGCTAGGGAATGAGCAGTTCTTC. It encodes CATSRDSGLAGGLGNEQFF.

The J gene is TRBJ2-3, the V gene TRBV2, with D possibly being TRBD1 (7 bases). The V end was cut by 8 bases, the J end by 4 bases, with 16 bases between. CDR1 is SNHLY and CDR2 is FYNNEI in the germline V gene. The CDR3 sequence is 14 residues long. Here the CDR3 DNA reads TGTGCCAGCCCAGGAGGGGGCCGCCCAGATACGCAGTATTTT. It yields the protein CASPGGGRPDTQYF.

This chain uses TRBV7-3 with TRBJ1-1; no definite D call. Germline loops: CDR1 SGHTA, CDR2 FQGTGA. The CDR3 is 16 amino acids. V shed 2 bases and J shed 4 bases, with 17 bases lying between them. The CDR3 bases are TGTGCCAGCAGCTTAGGGTCCATTGGCGCGGGCACTGAAGCTTTCTTT. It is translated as CASSLGSIGAGTEAFF.

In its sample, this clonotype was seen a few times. The CDR3 protein is CAIPTGLRGYTF. Written as DNA, the CDR3 is TGTGCCATCCCAACAGGGTTGCGTGGCTACACCTTC. The rearrangement links TRBV10-3 to TRBJ1-2; a weak D match, TRBD1 (6 bases). Deletions cut 8 bases from V and 7 bases from J, with 14 bases between. Germline lookup yields CDR1 ENHRY and CDR2 SYGVKD. This CDR3 has 12 amino acids.

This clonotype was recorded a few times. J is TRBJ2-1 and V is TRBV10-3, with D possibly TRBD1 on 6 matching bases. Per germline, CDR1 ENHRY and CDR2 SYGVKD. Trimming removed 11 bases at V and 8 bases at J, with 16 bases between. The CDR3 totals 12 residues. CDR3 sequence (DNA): TGTGCCGCCCGGACAGTCCTCGATGAGCAGTTCTTC. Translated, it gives CAARTVLDEQFF.

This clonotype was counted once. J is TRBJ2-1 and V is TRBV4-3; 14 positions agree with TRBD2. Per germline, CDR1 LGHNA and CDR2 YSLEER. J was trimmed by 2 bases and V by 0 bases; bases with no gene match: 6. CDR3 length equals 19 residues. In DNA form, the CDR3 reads TGCGCCAGCAGCCAAGATTGGGGACTAGCGGGGGTAACCTACAATGAGCAGTTCTTC. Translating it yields CASSQDWGLAGVTYNEQFF.

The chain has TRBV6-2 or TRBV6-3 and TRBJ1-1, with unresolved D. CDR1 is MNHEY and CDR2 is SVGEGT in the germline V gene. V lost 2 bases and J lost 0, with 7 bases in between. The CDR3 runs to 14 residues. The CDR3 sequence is CASSYAGLNTEAFF. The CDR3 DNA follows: TGTGCCAGCAGTTACGCAGGACTGAACACTGAAGCTTTCTTT.

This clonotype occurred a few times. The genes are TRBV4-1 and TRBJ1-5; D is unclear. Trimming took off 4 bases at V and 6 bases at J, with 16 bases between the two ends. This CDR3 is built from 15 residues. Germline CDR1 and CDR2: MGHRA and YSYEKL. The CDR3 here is CASSPTEGTAQPQHF. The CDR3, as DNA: TGCGCCAGCAGCCCTACAGAGGGAACAGCTCAGCCCCAGCATTTT.

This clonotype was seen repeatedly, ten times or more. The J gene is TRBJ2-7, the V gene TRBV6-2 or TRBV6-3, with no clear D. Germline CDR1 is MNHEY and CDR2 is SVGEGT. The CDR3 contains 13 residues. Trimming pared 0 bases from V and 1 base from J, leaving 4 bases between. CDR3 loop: CASSYSQSYEQYF. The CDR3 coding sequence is TGTGCCAGCAGTTACTCCCAGTCCTACGAGCAGTACTTC.

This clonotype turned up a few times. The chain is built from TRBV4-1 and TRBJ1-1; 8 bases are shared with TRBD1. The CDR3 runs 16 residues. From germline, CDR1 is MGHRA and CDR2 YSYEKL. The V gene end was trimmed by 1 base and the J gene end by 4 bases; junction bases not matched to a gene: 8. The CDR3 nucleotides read TGCGCCAGCAGCCAAGTAGGACAGGGAGCGAGCACTGAAGCTTTCTTT. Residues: CASSQVGQGASTEAFF.

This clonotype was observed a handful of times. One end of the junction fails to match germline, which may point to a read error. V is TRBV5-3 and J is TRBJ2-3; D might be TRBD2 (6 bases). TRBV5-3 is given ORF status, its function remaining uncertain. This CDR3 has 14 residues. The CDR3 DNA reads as TGTGCCAGCAGCTTGGGGGGTCCGGAAGCTACGCAGTATTTT. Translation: CASSLGGPEATQYF.

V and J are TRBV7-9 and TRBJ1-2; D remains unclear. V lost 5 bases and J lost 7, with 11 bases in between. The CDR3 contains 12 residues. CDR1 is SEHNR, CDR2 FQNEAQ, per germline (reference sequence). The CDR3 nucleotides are TGTGCCAGCAGCCTCAAGGGAGTTGGCTACACCTTC. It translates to CASSLKGVGYTF.

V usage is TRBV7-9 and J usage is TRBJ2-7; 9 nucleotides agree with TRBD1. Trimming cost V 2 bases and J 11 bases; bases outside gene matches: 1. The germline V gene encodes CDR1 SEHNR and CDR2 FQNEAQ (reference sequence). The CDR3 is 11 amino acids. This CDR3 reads CASSLRDREYF. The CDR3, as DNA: TGTGCCAGCAGCTTAAGGGACAGGGAGTACTTC.